These 15 T cell receptor beta chains were sequenced from one sample in a study of cytomegalovirus exposure and HLA in healthy donors. PCR involved 60 Vbeta and 13 Jbeta primers. Sequenced by immunoSEQ multiplex PCR; TCRdb stores in-frame clones only, minus some. In the table there are some 150,000 clones, about 82% of which are singletons. The sample comprised PBMCs. These receptors all stem from a female donor in good health and CMV-seronegative.

There are a few counts of this clone. This chain links TRBV9 with TRBJ2-3; 9 nucleotides line up with TRBD1. The trim removed 3 bases at V and 4 bases at J, leaving 9 bases unmatched. CDR3 size: 16 residues. CDR1 and CDR2 from the germline V gene are SGDLS and YYNGEE. CDR3 sequence reads: CASSAIPGQGADTQYF. In nucleotides, the CDR3 is TGTGCCAGCAGCGCCATTCCGGGACAGGGCGCAGATACGCAGTATTTT.

The rearrangement uses TRBV6-5 and TRBJ1-2, with D uncertain. CDR3 length equals 13 residues. Germline loops: CDR1 MNHEY, CDR2 SVGAGI. V lost 8 bases and J lost 2, with 12 bases in between. The CDR3 bases are TGTGCCAGCTCCCAACACTACAACTATGGCTACACCTTC. Translated: CASSQHYNYGYTF.

The gene calls are TRBV28 and TRBJ1-1, with D possibly matching TRBD1 (6 bases). This CDR3 comprises 14 residues. Trimming removed 7 bases at V and 2 bases at J, with 14 bases between. CDR1 is MDHEN and CDR2 is SYDVKM in the germline V gene. The CDR3 DNA sequence: TGTGCCAGCAAGGGAGGGGGATACAACACTGAAGCTTTCTTT. It is translated as CASKGGGYNTEAFF.

This clone was seen more than once but under ten times. The chain recombines TRBV2 with TRBJ2-5; 8 nucleotides line up with TRBD2. CDR1 SNHLY and CDR2 FYNNEI come from the germline V gene. V was pared by 4 bases and J by 9 bases, with 13 bases of the junction left unmatched. CDR3 size: 15 residues. The CDR3 reads CASSGVQVPGGAQYF. DNA for the CDR3: TGTGCCAGCAGTGGGGTACAGGTGCCGGGGGGGGCCCAGTACTTC.

This sequence joins TRBV15 and TRBJ1-6; tentative D call: TRBD1 (6 bases). V lost 0 bases and J lost 8, with 14 bases in between. CDR1 is LNHNV, CDR2 YYDKDF, per germline (reference sequence). This CDR3 is 16 amino acids long. The DNA for the CDR3 is TGTGCCACCAGCAGAGATCCTGCAGGGGCAGATTCACCCCTCCACTTT. Amino acid sequence: CATSRDPAGADSPLHF.

The CDR3 loop is CASSLVGLGGNAARETQYF. In nucleotides, the CDR3 is TGTGCCAGCAGCTTAGTAGGGCTCGGGGGTAACGCGGCCAGAGAGACCCAGTACTTC. The chain is built from TRBV11-2 and TRBJ2-5, with D possibly being TRBD2 (6 bases). Trimming left V 1 base short and J 4 bases short, with 25 bases between. Germline-derived CDR1 and CDR2 are SGHAT and FQNNGV. The CDR3 consists of 19 residues.

This clone was seen more than once but under ten times. This sequence joins TRBV7-3 and TRBJ2-5; tentative D call: TRBD1 (6 bases). CDR3 length: 14 residues. Germline values: CDR1 SGHTA, CDR2 FQGTGA. V was clipped by 5 bases and J by 5 bases, with 15 bases between them. The chain's CDR3 is CASSAETGRETQYF. CDR3 in DNA: TGTGCCAGCAGCGCAGAAACAGGGCGGGAGACCCAGTACTTC.

The chain recombines TRBV4-2 with TRBJ2-3; TRBD2 aligns across 10 bases. CDR1 is LGHNA, CDR2 YNFKEQ, per germline. The CDR3 contains 17 residues. The junction had 11 bases not matched to a gene; V was cut back by 3 bases and J by 5 bases. The DNA for the CDR3 is TGTGCCAGCAGCCAGGGTGTAGCGGGGGGCGGGGGAGATACGCAGTATTTT. It encodes CASSQGVAGGGGDTQYF.

This chain joins TRBV10-2 and TRBJ2-1; 7 positions agree with TRBD2. Germline lookup yields CDR1 WSHSY and CDR2 SAAADI. The CDR3 runs 14 residues. J gave up 7 bases and V 7 bases, and 10 bases lay outside the gene matches. CDR3 sequence: CASKSGTTRNEQFF. CDR3 DNA: TGCGCCAGCAAAAGTGGGACTACTAGAAATGAGCAGTTCTTC.

This clone was detected a few times. This sample also contains other DNA sequences that code for the same CDR3. The chain has TRBV7-9 and TRBJ1-2; possibly TRBD1 for D (5 bases). Trimming removed 5 bases from V and 4 bases from J, with 8 bases in between. This CDR3 comprises 12 residues. Germline lookup yields CDR1 SEHNR and CDR2 FQNEAQ (reference sequence). CDR3 in amino acids: CASSLQAYGYTF. CDR3 nucleotide sequence: TGTGCCAGCAGCCTACAGGCCTATGGCTACACCTTC.

The chain is built from TRBV19 and TRBJ2-2; D not certain. Trimming pared 7 bases from V and 0 bases from J, leaving 12 bases between. The germline gives CDR1 LNHDA, CDR2 SQIVND (reference sequence). The CDR3 length is 15 residues. CDR3 in DNA: TGTGCCAGTAAAACGCAGTCCGCGAACACCGGGGAGCTGTTTTTT. Translated, it gives CASKTQSANTGELFF.

This chain links TRBV7-2 with TRBJ2-5; the match to TRBD2 covers 7 bases. The CDR3 sequence is 18 residues long. V shed 0 bases, J shed 4 bases, and the junction held 14 bases outside the gene matches. The germline V gene has CDR1 SGHTA and CDR2 FQGNSA. CDR3 bases: TGTGCCAGCAGCTTAGCGCTAAATACCGCGGGGGTGAGAGAGACCCAGTACTTC. It codes for CASSLALNTAGVRETQYF.

The chain has TRBV5-4 and TRBJ2-7; TRBD1 agrees at 7 bases. The CDR3 loop spans 13 amino acids. J was trimmed by 2 bases and V by 1 base; bases with no gene match: 0. Per germline, CDR1 SGHNT and CDR2 YYREEE (reference sequence). CDR3 nucleotide sequence: TGTGCCAGCAGCTTGCAGGGGGCCTACGAGCAGTACTTC. Protein product: CASSLQGAYEQYF.

The chain combines TRBV19 with TRBJ2-5, with D perhaps TRBD1 (5 bases). The J call may not be correct, given that the DNA end is closer to TRBJ2-7. Per germline, CDR1 LNHDA and CDR2 SQIVND (reference sequence). This CDR3 has 14 residues. The CDR3 loop is CASSISTATYEQYF. The CDR3 DNA reads as TGTGCCAGTAGTATATCGACAGCCACCTACGAGCAGTACTTC.

The chain combines TRBV28 with TRBJ1-2, with TRBD1 identical over 8 bases. Germline loops: CDR1 MDHEN, CDR2 SYDVKM. The CDR3 extends over 15 amino acids. The junction had 8 bases not matched to a gene; V was cut back by 4 bases and J by 4 bases. The CDR3 DNA reads as TGTGCCAGCAGTTCTGGGACAGGAAATATCTATGGCTACACCTTC. This encodes CASSSGTGNIYGYTF.